A selection of T cell receptor beta chains follows, all from one sample in a study of molecular identifiers for immune sequencing clone quantification. MiXCR, applied by TCRdb to the PCR reads, yields one record per CDR3 protein. The sample comprises roughly 55,000 distinct CDR3 sequences, approximately 34% of which are singletons, and around 4% rests with the top ten. Sequenced sample: naive CD8+ T cells from blood, with Jurkat cell RNA spiked in. The receptors stem from a human donor in good health. Some libraries in this study had Jurkat cell RNA spiked in. Both conserved end residues are part of each CDR3. D genes are given only for firm matches. Clone size is stated in some rows and not others, as once, few, many or a class when expanded.

length	size	V	D	J	DNA	CDR3
13	many	TRBV6-5	-	TRBJ1-1	TGTGCCAGCAGTTACTCGAGCAGGGGTGAAGCTTTCTTT	CASSYSSRGEAFF
15	few	TRBV12-3/TRBV12-4	TRBD2	TRBJ2-5	TGTGCCAGCAGCCATTGGCTAGCGGGAGAAGAGACCCAGTACTTC	CASSHWLAGEETQYF
14	many	TRBV6-5	-	TRBJ1-2	TGTGCCAGCAGTTACCGCAGGCCCCACTATGGCTACACCTTC	CASSYRRPHYGYTF
13	many	TRBV28	-	TRBJ2-5	TGTGCCAGCAGTCACCCTGGGGAAACGACCCAGTACTTC	CASSHPGETTQYF
15	-	TRBV5-1	TRBD1	TRBJ2-3	TGCGCCAGCCAACACAGGGGGAGTAGCACAGATACGCAGAATTTT	CASQHRGSSTDTQNF
12	many	TRBV7-2	-	TRBJ2-5	TGTGCCACCGAAAGCGAAGAAGAGACCCAGTACTTC	CATESEEETQYF
13	-	TRBV6-6	TRBD1	TRBJ2-5	TGTGCCAGCAGTTCGGGACAGGCAGGGACCCAGTACTTC	CASSSGQAGTQYF
11	-	TRBV3-1	-	TRBJ1-1	TGTGACAGCAGCCAGGGACCAGAAGCTTTCTTT	CDSSQGPEAFF
18	-	TRBV29-1	TRBD2	TRBJ2-7	TGCAGCGTTGCAACCGGGACTAGCGAGACCGGGGCGTTCTACGAGCAGTACTTC	CSVATGTSETGAFYEQYF
14	many	TRBV7-9	TRBD1	TRBJ2-7	TGTGCCAGCAGCTCCCGGGACAGGATCTACGAGCAGTACTTC	CASSSRDRIYEQYF
14	few	TRBV7-9	TRBD1	TRBJ2-3	TGTGCCAGCAGCTTAGGCAGGGGGCTCGATACGCAGTATTTT	CASSLGRGLDTQYF
12	many	TRBV7-9	-	TRBJ2-5	TGTGCCAGCAGCGAACAGGGAGAGACCCAGTACTTC	CASSEQGETQYF
14	many	TRBV4-3	-	TRBJ2-7	TGCGCCAGCAGCCAAGAAAGGACAGTCTACGAGCAGTACTTC	CASSQERTVYEQYF
14	few	TRBV6-5	-	TRBJ2-2	TGTGCCAGCAGCCTCCGGGTTACCACCGGGGAGCTGTTTTTT	CASSLRVTTGELFF
13	few	TRBV2	TRBD2	TRBJ2-2	TGTGCCAGCAGGGGCGGGAGTACCGGGGAGCTGTTTTTT	CASRGGSTGELFF
15	-	TRBV2	-	TRBJ1-5	TGTGCCAGCAGTGATGCTTCGGCCATCAATCAACCCCAGCATTTT	CASSDASAINQPQHF
13	many	TRBV7-9	-	TRBJ1-5	TGTGCCAGCAGCTTAGGTCTTGCCGAGCCCCAGCATTTT	CASSLGLAEPQHF
15	-	TRBV9	-	TRBJ2-7	TGTGCCAGCAGCGTATCCCCGGGGGTCGCCTACGAGCAGTACTTC	CASSVSPGVAYEQYF
13	many	TRBV5-1	-	TRBJ1-2	TGCGCCAGCAGCTTGGCGGGCAGTTTGCGCTACACCTTC	CASSLAGSLRYTF
13	few	TRBV5-6	TRBD2	TRBJ2-7	TGTGCCAGCAGCTTGTGGGGGGGCTACGAGCAGTACTTC	CASSLWGGYEQYF
13	many	TRBV5-1	TRBD2	TRBJ2-3	TGCGCCACCCAGGGAGGGAGCGGAGATACGCAGTATTTT	CATQGGSGDTQYF
14	once	TRBV11-2	-	TRBJ2-2	TGTGCCAGCAGCTTTGGGCAGGGCCCTGGGGAGCTGATTTTT	CASSFGQGPGELIF
16	-	TRBV20-1	TRBD1	TRBJ1-1	TGCAGTGCTAGCCCCCGGGACAGGGTTACGAACACTGAAGCTTTCTTT	CSASPRDRVTNTEAFF
14	many	TRBV4-3	-	TRBJ1-1	TGCGCCAGCAGCAACGGTGGGGCGGGCACTGAAGCTTTCTTT	CASSNGGAGTEAFF
17	-	TRBV7-6	-	TRBJ1-1	TGTGCCAGCAGCTTAGAGGTTCCAAGTACTATGAACACTGAAGCTTTCTTT	CASSLEVPSTMNTEAFF
17	-	TRBV20-1	TRBD2	TRBJ2-3	TGCAGTGCTAGAGATTTCGGGACTAGCGGGAGCCGAGATACGCAGTATTTT	CSARDFGTSGSRDTQYF
18	-	TRBV6-6	-	TRBJ2-4	TGTGCCAGCAGTTACTCGCGCCTTCCCAGGGCCGGGAGAAACATTCAGTACTTC	CASSYSRLPRAGRNIQYF
16	few	TRBV5-1	TRBD1	TRBJ2-7	TGCGCCAGCAGCGAAAGTCCCGGGACAGAAGGATACGAGCAGTACTTC	CASSESPGTEGYEQYF
15	-	TRBV4-3	TRBD2	TRBJ2-7	TGCGCCAGCAGCCAAGGACCCGGGACTAGTGTCGAGCAGTACTTC	CASSQGPGTSVEQYF
16	-	TRBV7-6	TRBD2	TRBJ2-1	TGTGCCAGCAGCTCTGGACTAGCGAGAATCCACAATGAGCAGTTCTTC	CASSSGLARIHNEQFF
15	many	TRBV4-1	TRBD2	TRBJ2-5	TGCGCCAGCAGCCCCCCAGGGAGGGTCGCAGAGACCCAGTACTTC	CASSPPGRVAETQYF
14	few	TRBV4-2	-	TRBJ2-3	TGTGCCAGCAGCCAAAGAAGGAGCACAGATACGCAGTATTTT	CASSQRRSTDTQYF
13	-	TRBV12-3/TRBV12-4	TRBD1	TRBJ1-1	TGTGCCAGCAGTCAGGGACAGGTCACTGAAGCTATCTTT	CASSQGQVTEAIF
13	many	TRBV7-8	-	TRBJ1-1	TGTGCCAGCAGCTTAGGTGCGGATTTGGAAGCTTTCTTT	CASSLGADLEAFF
13	few	TRBV19	-	TRBJ2-7	TGTGCCAGTAAGGACCAGGGGATTACGGAGCAGTACTTC	CASKDQGITEQYF
14	many	TRBV7-8	-	TRBJ1-5	TGTGCCAGCAGCTCCGAGTGGGGCGAACAGCCCCAGCATTTT	CASSSEWGEQPQHF
15	-	TRBV2	TRBD1	TRBJ2-3	TGTGCCAGCAGGGACAGGGGTTATTGCACAGATACGCAGTATTTT	CASRDRGYCTDTQYF
15	-	TRBV7-9	-	TRBJ2-1	TGTGCCAGCAGCTTAGGATATGGGTTCCACAATGAGCAGTTCTTC	CASSLGYGFHNEQFF
12	many	TRBV6-6	-	TRBJ2-1	TGTGCCAGCAGTTATGGTCCGGATGAGCAGTTCTTC	CASSYGPDEQFF
13	many	TRBV29-1	TRBD1	TRBJ2-7	TGCAGCGTTGAGGACAGGGGTGTATACGAGCAGTACTTC	CSVEDRGVYEQYF
13	-	TRBV6-6	-	TRBJ1-5	TGTGCCAGCAGTTACGGGTCGGGTCAGCCCCAGCATTTT	CASSYGSGQPQHF
13	-	TRBV6-1	-	TRBJ2-4	TGTGCCAGCAGTGACAGGGATAAAAACATTCAGTACTTC	CASSDRDKNIQYF
15	once	TRBV6-2/TRBV6-3	-	TRBJ2-2	TGTGCCAGCAGATATCCACCGGGGTTCACCGGGGAGCTGTTTTTT	CASRYPPGFTGELFF
16	-	TRBV28	TRBD2	TRBJ2-7	TGTGCCAGCAGTTTGCTATCGGGACTAGCCAGCGACGAGCAGTACTTC	CASSLLSGLASDEQYF
13	many	TRBV7-9	-	TRBJ2-2	TGTGCCAGCAGCTTTTCCGGGGCCGGGGAGCTGTTTTTT	CASSFSGAGELFF